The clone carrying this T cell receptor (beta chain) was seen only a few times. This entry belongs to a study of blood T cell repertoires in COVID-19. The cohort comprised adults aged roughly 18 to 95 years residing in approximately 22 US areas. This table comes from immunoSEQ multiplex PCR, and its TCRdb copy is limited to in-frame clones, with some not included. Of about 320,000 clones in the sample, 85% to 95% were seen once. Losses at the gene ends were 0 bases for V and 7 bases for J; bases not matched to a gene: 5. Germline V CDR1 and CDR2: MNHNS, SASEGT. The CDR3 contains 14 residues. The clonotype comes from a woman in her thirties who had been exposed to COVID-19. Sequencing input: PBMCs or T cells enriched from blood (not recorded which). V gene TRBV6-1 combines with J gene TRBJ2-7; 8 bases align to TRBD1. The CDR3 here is CASSEAGRGLEQYF. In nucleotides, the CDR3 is TGTGCCAGCAGTGAAGCGGGCAGGGGGCTTGAGCAGTACTTC.